Below are 6 T cell receptor beta chains sequenced from a single sample in a study of Ad26.COV2.S vaccination and SARS-CoV-2 variants (dated by TCRdb to the early 2020s). Libraries were built with the immunoSEQ multiplex PCR assay. TCRdb holds this immuneACCESS table with in-frame rearrangements only. Some clones are missing; in checked studies, unresolved V genes explain under half, and the rest has no known cause. This sample lists about 350,000 clones; roughly 90% were detected once. The ten largest account for roughly 4.8% of the sample. In the paper's terms, the treatment or condition label means: some 20 received Ad26.COV2.S at low or high dose, single or two shots; about 5 received placebo; per-sample allocation not given. For vaccine and placebo recipients, repertoires were sequenced using samples collected on day 63 after the first injection. The sequencing used peripheral blood, collected in a trial of Ad26.COV2.S vaccine versus placebo. The receptors stem from a person aged 18-60 years who received the Ad26.COV2.S COVID-19 vaccine or a placebo.

The chain is built from TRBV5-1 and TRBJ2-5; 8 bases align to TRBD1. V trimming: 0 bases; J trimming: 5 bases; junction bases outside the gene matches: 6. This CDR3 is built from 15 residues. The germline V gene encodes CDR1 SGHRS and CDR2 YFSETQ. This CDR3 is CASSLDGTGQETQYF. Here the CDR3 DNA reads TGCGCCAGCAGCTTGGATGGGACAGGACAGGAGACCCAGTACTTC.

This chain links TRBV3-1 (or the pseudogene TRBV3-2) with TRBJ2-3; D call uncertain. CDR3 length: 14 amino acids. V gave up 2 bases and J gave up 7 bases, with 13 bases separating them. Germline lookup yields CDR1 LGHDT and CDR2 YNNKEL (reference sequence). CDR3 amino acids: CASSQSQWGNTQYF. Here the CDR3 DNA reads TGTGCCAGCAGCCAATCCCAATGGGGAAATACGCAGTATTTT.

The chain's CDR3 is CASSPQGATTDTQYF. CDR3 in DNA: TGTGCCAGCTCACCCCAGGGGGCCACCACAGATACGCAGTATTTT. This rearrangement joins TRBV18 to TRBJ2-3; the match to TRBD1 covers 8 bases. This CDR3 comprises 15 residues. Germline CDR1 reads KGHSH; CDR2 reads LQKENI. Trimming at V came to 3 bases and at J to 2 bases, leaving 4 bases not matched to a gene.

This chain joins TRBV7-2 and TRBJ2-7; 8 bases fit TRBD1. This CDR3 spans 15 amino acids. With 1 base clipped from V and 2 bases from J, the junction kept 4 bases outside the gene matches. CDR1 and CDR2 from the germline V gene are SGHTA and FQGNSA. CDR3 sequence: CASSLVGTGTYEQYF. In nucleotides, the CDR3 is TGTGCCAGCAGCTTAGTGGGGACAGGTACCTACGAGCAGTACTTC.

The V and J genes are TRBV10-3 and TRBJ1-1, with a tentative D call TRBD1 (5 bases). Germline V gives CDR1 ENHRY, CDR2 SYGVKD. V was pared by 3 bases and J by 6 bases, with 14 bases between. The CDR3 is made up of 14 amino acids. The CDR3: CAISDGPREAEAFF. The CDR3 DNA sequence: TGTGCCATCAGTGACGGGCCCAGGGAGGCTGAAGCTTTCTTT.

This sequence joins TRBV5-5 and TRBJ2-1; D remains unclear. This CDR3 has 14 amino acids. The V gene lost 0 bases and the J gene lost 7 bases, with 11 bases spanning the gap. In germline, CDR1 is SGHKS, CDR2 YYEKEE (reference sequence). CDR3 bases: TGTGCCAGCAGCTTGGCAAACTTGTTAAATGAGCAGTTCTTC. Translating gives CASSLANLLNEQFF. The full variable domain, with the rest looked up from reference TRBV5-5 and TRBJ2-1, is DAGVTQSPTHLIKTRGQQVTLRCSPISGHKSVSWYQQVLGQGPQFIFQYYEKEERGRGNFPDRFSARQFPNYSSELNVNALLLGDSALYLCASSLANLLNEQFFGPGTRLTVL.